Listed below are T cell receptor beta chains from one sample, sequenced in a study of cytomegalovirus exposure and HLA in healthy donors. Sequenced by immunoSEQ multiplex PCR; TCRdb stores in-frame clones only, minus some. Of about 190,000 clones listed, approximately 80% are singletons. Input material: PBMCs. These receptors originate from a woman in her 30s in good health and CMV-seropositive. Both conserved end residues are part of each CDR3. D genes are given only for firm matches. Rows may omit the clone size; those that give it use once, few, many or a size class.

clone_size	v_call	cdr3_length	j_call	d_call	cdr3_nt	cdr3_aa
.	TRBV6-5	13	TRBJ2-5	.	TGTGCCAGCAGACGAACTAGGGAAGAGACCCAGTACTTC	CASRRTREETQYF
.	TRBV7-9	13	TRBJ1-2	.	TGTGCCAGCAGCGATCAGGGGAACTATGGCTACACCTTC	CASSDQGNYGYTF
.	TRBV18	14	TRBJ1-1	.	TGTGCCAGCTCACCACTGGACAGGAACACTGAAGCTTTCTTT	CASSPLDRNTEAFF
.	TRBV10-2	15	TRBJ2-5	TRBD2	TGCGCCAGCAGTCTAGACGGGACTAACGAAGAGACCCAGTACTTC	CASSLDGTNEETQYF
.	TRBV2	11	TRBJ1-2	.	TGTGCCAGCAGACCGACAGGCGGCTACACCTTC	CASRPTGGYTF
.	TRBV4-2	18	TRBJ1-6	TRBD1	TGTGCCAGCAGCCAGGACCCGGGACAGGGGAGGAAAAATTCACCCCTCCACTTT	CASSQDPGQGRKNSPLHF
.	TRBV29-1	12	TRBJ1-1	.	TGCAGCGGGAAAGACAGTGACACTGAAGCTTTCTTT	CSGKDSDTEAFF
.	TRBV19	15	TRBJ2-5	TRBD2	TGTGCCAGTAGTATAACGGCTAGCGGGGAAGAGACCCAGTACTTC	CASSITASGEETQYF
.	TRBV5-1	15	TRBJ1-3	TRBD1	TGCGCCAGCAGCGTGGGACAGGCAACGGGAAACACCATATATTTT	CASSVGQATGNTIYF
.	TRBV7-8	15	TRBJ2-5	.	TGTGCCAGCAGCTCCCGGGACTTAATAAGAGAGGCCCAGTACTTC	CASSSRDLIREAQYF
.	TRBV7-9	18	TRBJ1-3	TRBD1	TGTGCCAGCAGCCCACACCGTTTGGCGACAGGGGACGTAAACACCATATATTTT	CASSPHRLATGDVNTIYF
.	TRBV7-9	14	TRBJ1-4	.	TGTGCCAGCAGCCGAGGTACATTTAATGAAAAACTGTTTTTT	CASSRGTFNEKLFF
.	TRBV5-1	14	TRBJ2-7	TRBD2	TGCGCCAGCAGCTGGGGACTAGCGTCCTACGAGCAGTACTTC	CASSWGLASYEQYF
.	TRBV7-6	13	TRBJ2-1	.	TGTGCCAGCAGTTTAGCCCCGGAGGCCCCGTCGTTCTTC	CASSLAPEAPSFF
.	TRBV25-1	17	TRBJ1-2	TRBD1	TGTGCCAGCAGTGAATATATGGGACAGGGGGGCCCAGGAGGCTACACCTTC	CASSEYMGQGGPGGYTF
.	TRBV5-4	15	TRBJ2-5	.	TGTGCCAGCAGCTTGGTATCGCAGGCCCAGGAGACCCAGTACTTC	CASSLVSQAQETQYF
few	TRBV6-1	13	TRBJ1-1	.	TGTGCCAGCAGTGATCTGTTGGAGACTGAAGCTTTCTTT	CASSDLLETEAFF
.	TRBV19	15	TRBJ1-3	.	TGTGCCAGTAGTCGACTCCGGAGCTCTGGAAACACCATATATTTT	CASSRLRSSGNTIYF
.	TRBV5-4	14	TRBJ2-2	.	TGTGCCAGCAGCTTCCAGGGCGGTACCGGGGAGCTGTTTTTT	CASSFQGGTGELFF
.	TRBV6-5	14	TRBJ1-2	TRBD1	TGTGCCAGCAGTAGAACAGGGGGGGGGTATGGCTACACCTTC	CASSRTGGGYGYTF
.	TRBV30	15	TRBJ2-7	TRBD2	TGTGCCTGGAGTCGGACTAGCGGGGGTTCCTACGAGCAGTACTTC	CAWSRTSGGSYEQYF
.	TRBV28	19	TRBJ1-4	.	TGTGCCAGCAGTCCTATCACTGAAGGGGACAACCAAACTAATGAAAAACTGTTTTTT	CASSPITEGDNQTNEKLFF
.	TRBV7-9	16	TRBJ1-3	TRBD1	TGTGCCAGCAGCTTAGGGGGACAGTTCTCTGGAAACACCATATATTTT	CASSLGGQFSGNTIYF
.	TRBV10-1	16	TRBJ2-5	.	TGCGCCAGCAGCGCGGCCAGCGCCCAACTTCAAGAGACCCAGTACTTC	CASSAASAQLQETQYF
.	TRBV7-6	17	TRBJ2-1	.	TGTGCCAGCAGCTTAGGTCCCACTCGCGTCAGCGGATCAGAGCAGTTCTTC	CASSLGPTRVSGSEQFF
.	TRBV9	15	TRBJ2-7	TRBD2	TGTGCCAGCAGCGTAGGACTAGCTGGGACCTACGAGCAGTACTTC	CASSVGLAGTYEQYF
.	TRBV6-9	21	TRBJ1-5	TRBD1	TGTGCCAGCAGTTATTCGGAGATCGCCTCCGGGACAGGGGGCTCTGGACAGCCCCAGCATTTT	CASSYSEIASGTGGSGQPQHF
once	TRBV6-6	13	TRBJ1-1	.	TGTGCCAGCAGTTATACCAGGGACACTGAAGCTTTCTTT	CASSYTRDTEAFF
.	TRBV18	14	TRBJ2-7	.	TGTGCCAGCTCACCAGCACAGGTCTCCTACGAGCAGTACTTC	CASSPAQVSYEQYF
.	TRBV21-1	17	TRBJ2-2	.	TGTGCCAGCAGCAAAGGCGGGGGACGAGAGAACACCGGGGAGCTGTTTTTT	CASSKGGGRENTGELFF
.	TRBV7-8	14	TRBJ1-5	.	TGTGCCAGCAGCTTAGCGCACACTAGTCAGCCCCAGCATTTT	CASSLAHTSQPQHF
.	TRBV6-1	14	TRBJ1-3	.	TGTGCCAGCAGTGAAACTCGCGTTGGAAACACCATATATTTT	CASSETRVGNTIYF
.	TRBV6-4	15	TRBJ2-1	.	TGTGCCAGCAGTGACAAGGCAGGCAACTACAATGAGCAGTTCTTC	CASSDKAGNYNEQFF
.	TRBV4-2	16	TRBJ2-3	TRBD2	TGTGCCAGCAGCTCTGGGGCTAGCGGGAGTACAGATACGCAGTATTTT	CASSSGASGSTDTQYF
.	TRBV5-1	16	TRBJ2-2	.	TGCGCCAGCAGCTTGGCCTCAGGGGCACGGACCGGGGAGCTGTTTTTT	CASSLASGARTGELFF
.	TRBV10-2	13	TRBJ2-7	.	TGCGCCAGCTCGTCCCTGAGGACCTACGAGCAGTACTTC	CASSSLRTYEQYF
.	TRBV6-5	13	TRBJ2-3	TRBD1	TGTGCCAGCAGCTCGGACAGGAGAGATACGCAGTATTTT	CASSSDRRDTQYF
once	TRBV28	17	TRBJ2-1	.	TGTGCCACCTTTCCGGACTACCCTCTCCGGTCCTACAATGAGCAGTTCTTC	CATFPDYPLRSYNEQFF
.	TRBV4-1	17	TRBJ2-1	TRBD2	TGCGCCAGCAGCCAACCTCGACTAGCGGGGAGCAACAATGAGCAGTTCTTC	CASSQPRLAGSNNEQFF
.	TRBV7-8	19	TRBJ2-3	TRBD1	TGTGCCAGCAGCTTAGCGTTCAGGGACAGGTCTTCATATCGGGATACGCAGTATTTT	CASSLAFRDRSSYRDTQYF
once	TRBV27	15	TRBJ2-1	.	TGTGCCAGCAGCGACGACGACTCGGGATATTGGGAGCAGTTCTTC	CASSDDDSGYWEQFF
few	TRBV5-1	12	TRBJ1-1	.	TGCGCCAGCAGCTTGCAGAACACTGAAGCTTTCTTT	CASSLQNTEAFF
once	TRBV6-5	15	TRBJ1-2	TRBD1	TGTGCCAGCAGTTACAGGGGGCTTTTGAACTATGGCTACACCTTC	CASSYRGLLNYGYTF
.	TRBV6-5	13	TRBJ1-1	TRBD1	TGTGCCAGCAGTTACTCATGGACAGGGGAAGCTTTCTTT	CASSYSWTGEAFF
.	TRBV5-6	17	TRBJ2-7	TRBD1	TGTGCCAGCAGCTCTTATACAGGGGCCACCCTTCCGGGCGAGCAGTACTTC	CASSSYTGATLPGEQYF
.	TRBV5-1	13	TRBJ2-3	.	TGCGCCAGCAGCGTGACTAGCACAGATACGCAGTATTTT	CASSVTSTDTQYF
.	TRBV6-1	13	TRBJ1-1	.	TGTGCCAGCAGTGACAGGCCGAACACTGAAGCTTTCTTT	CASSDRPNTEAFF
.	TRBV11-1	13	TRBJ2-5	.	TGTGCCAGCAGACTGGCTCCGGGAGAGACCCAGTACTTC	CASRLAPGETQYF